This T cell receptor beta chain is drawn from a study of control samples from healthy donors and cancer patients (dated by TCRdb to about 2020). Libraries were built with the immunoSEQ multiplex PCR assay. TCRdb limited this immuneACCESS table to in-frame rearrangements with V and J called. A share of clones is missing; checked studies link under half to unresolved V genes, and the rest is unexplained. The sample table holds around 130,000 clones, of which 93% were seen once. The top ten constitute 1.5% to 2% of the sample. CDR1 and CDR2, per the germline V gene, are SGHRS and YFSETQ. The CDR3 spans 15 residues, from the cysteine through the phenylalanine. Of the read, only the CDR3 DNA is kept; its 45 bases are in frame from base 1. V is pruned by 9 bases and J by 7 bases, leaving 12 bases of the junction without a gene match. As for this clone: There is no known antigen for this receptor. No clone much larger than this one lies a single base away; base qualities are absent.

Here the chain combines TRBV5-1 and TRBJ2-1; 11 bases in between match TRBD2. The clonotype originates from a man in his fifties or sixties with head and neck cancer. The sample taken for sequencing was PBMCs. The base sequence is TGCGCCACCCGTTTGACTAGCGGGGTCAGTAATGAGCAGTTCTTC. This sequence encodes CATRLTSGVSNEQFF. Beyond the CDR3, the reference TRBV5-1 and TRBJ2-1 genes provide the residues; the full variable domain reads: KAGVTQTPRYLIKTRGQQVTLSCSPISGHRSVSWYQQTPGQGLQFLFEYFSETQRNKGNFPGRFSGRQFSNSRSEMNVSTLELGDSALYLCATRLTSGVSNEQFFGPGTRLTVL.